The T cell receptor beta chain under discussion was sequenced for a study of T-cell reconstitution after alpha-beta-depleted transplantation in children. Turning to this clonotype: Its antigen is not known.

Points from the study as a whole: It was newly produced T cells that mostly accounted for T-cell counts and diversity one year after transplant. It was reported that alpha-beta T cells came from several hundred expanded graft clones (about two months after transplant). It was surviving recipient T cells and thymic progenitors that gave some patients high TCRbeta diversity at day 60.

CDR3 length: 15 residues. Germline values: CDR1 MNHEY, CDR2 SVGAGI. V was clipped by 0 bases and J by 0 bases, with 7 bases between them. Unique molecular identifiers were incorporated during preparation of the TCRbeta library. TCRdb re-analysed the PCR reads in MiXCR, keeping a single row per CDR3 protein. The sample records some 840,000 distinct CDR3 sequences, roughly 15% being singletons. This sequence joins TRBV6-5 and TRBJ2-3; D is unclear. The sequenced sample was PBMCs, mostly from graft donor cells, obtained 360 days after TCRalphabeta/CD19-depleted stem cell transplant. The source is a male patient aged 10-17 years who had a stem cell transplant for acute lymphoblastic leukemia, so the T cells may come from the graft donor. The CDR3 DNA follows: TGTGCCAGCAGTTACTCGATAGGTAGCACAGATACGCAGTATTTT. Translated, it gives CASSYSIGSTDTQYF.